A single sample gave rise to the 26 T cell receptor beta chains below, sequenced in a study of blood T cell repertoires in COVID-19. Sequencing was performed with immunoSEQ multiplex PCR; in TCRdb, only in-frame clones are kept and a portion is missing. The data hold 150,000 to 250,000 clones, with 84% observed a single time. The sample consisted of PBMCs or T cells enriched from blood (not recorded which). The receptors derive from a man aged 40-55 years who had recovered from COVID-19.

V gene TRBV18 combines with J gene TRBJ2-4, with 8 bases lining up with TRBD1. The length of the CDR3 is 18 residues. CDR1 is KGHSH and CDR2 is LQKENI in the germline V gene. V shed 4 bases, J shed 4 bases, and the junction held 15 bases outside the gene matches. This CDR3 reads CASSLPPFRDRGKNIQYF. In nucleotides, the CDR3 is TGTGCCAGCTCACTCCCCCCCTTTCGTGACAGGGGTAAAAACATTCAGTACTTC. Full variable domain (remainder filled in from reference TRBV18 and TRBJ2-4): NAGVMQNPRHLVRRRGQEARLRCSPMKGHSHVYWYRQLPEEGLKFMVYLQKENIIDESGMPKERFSAEFPKEGPSILRIQQVVRGDSAAYFCASSLPPFRDRGKNIQYFGAGTRLSVL.

The chain links TRBV6-5 to TRBJ2-7; weak D call: TRBD2 (6 bases). The CDR3 is 16 residues long. Trimming cost V 2 bases and J 2 bases, with 16 bases left between them. In germline, CDR1 is MNHEY, CDR2 SVGAGI. CDR3 in amino acids: CASSYVYGGVAYEQYF. The CDR3 coding sequence is TGTGCCAGCAGTTACGTGTACGGCGGGGTAGCCTACGAGCAGTACTTC.

The chain has TRBV4-1 and TRBJ1-2, with 7 bases matching TRBD1. J was trimmed by 10 bases and V by 0 bases; bases with no gene match: 14. Germline V lookup: CDR1 MGHRA, CDR2 YSYEKL. CDR3 size: 16 residues. The CDR3 protein is CASSQDVRQGLSLYTF. The CDR3, as DNA: TGCGCCAGCAGCCAAGATGTGAGACAGGGCCTATCTCTCTACACCTTC.

The chain recombines TRBV3-1 (or the pseudogene TRBV3-2) with TRBJ1-5; 7 bases agree with TRBD1. This CDR3 is built from 13 residues. Germline values: CDR1 LGHDT, CDR2 YNNKEL (reference sequence). Trimming took 1 base from V and 9 from J; bases not matched to a gene: 3. The CDR3 is CASSQGRGAPQHF. CDR3 sequence (DNA): TGTGCCAGCAGCCAAGGCAGGGGGGCGCCCCAGCATTTT.

The chain's CDR3 is CASSHPGTGQNTIYF. CDR3 bases: TGCGCCAGCAGCCACCCCGGGACAGGACAAAACACCATATATTTT. The chain combines TRBV4-1 with TRBJ1-3; 8 positions agree with TRBD1. The V gene end was trimmed by 3 bases and the J gene end by 6 bases; junction bases not matched to a gene: 7. CDR3 length: 15 amino acids. CDR1 is MGHRA, CDR2 YSYEKL, per germline.

This chain connects TRBV5-1 to TRBJ2-3; the match to TRBD1 covers 7 bases. CDR1 and CDR2 (germline): SGHRS, YFSETQ. Trimming at V came to 4 bases and at J to 2 bases, leaving 4 bases not matched to a gene. This CDR3 comprises 14 residues. CDR3 nucleotide sequence: TGCGCCAGCAGCCAGGGACAGTCCACAGATACGCAGTATTTT. Protein: CASSQGQSTDTQYF.

V is TRBV12-3 or TRBV12-4 and J is TRBJ2-2; D may be TRBD1 (6 bases). CDR3 length: 12 residues. V was clipped by 6 bases and J by 6 bases, with 8 bases between them. This CDR3 reads CASRGGPGELFF. In DNA, the CDR3 is TGTGCCAGCAGAGGGGGTCCCGGGGAGCTGTTTTTT.

The chain couples TRBV11-2 to TRBJ2-7, with TRBD1 identical over 7 bases. Germline V CDR1 and CDR2: SGHAT, FQNNGV. Trimming at V came to 5 bases and at J to 2 bases, leaving 9 bases not matched to a gene. The CDR3 is 15 residues long. The CDR3, as DNA: TGTGCCAGCAGCACCTACCGGGACAGAGCCTACGAGCAGTACTTC. The encoded protein is CASSTYRDRAYEQYF.

DNA for the CDR3: TGCGCCAGCAGCTTGGGCGGGGGGAGCACAGATACGCAGTATTTT. Translation: CASSLGGGSTDTQYF. The chain joins TRBV5-1 to TRBJ2-3; 8 nucleotides match TRBD2. CDR1 is SGHRS and CDR2 is YFSETQ in the germline V gene. Trimming at V came to 0 bases and at J to 0 bases, leaving 0 bases not matched to a gene. This CDR3 has 15 residues. Full variable domain (missing parts from reference TRBV5-1 and TRBJ2-3): KAGVTQTPRYLIKTRGQQVTLSCSPISGHRSVSWYQQTPGQGLQFLFEYFSETQRNKGNFPGRFSGRQFSNSRSEMNVSTLELGDSALYLCASSLGGGSTDTQYFGPGTRLTVL.

The rearrangement links TRBV18 to TRBJ2-1; D is possibly TRBD1 (6 bases). Trimming removed 0 bases at V and 10 bases at J, with 13 bases between. The CDR3 sequence is 14 residues long. Looked up from germline, CDR1 is KGHSH and CDR2 is LQKENI. CDR3: CASSPPPGALEQFF. CDR3 DNA: TGTGCCAGCTCACCACCTCCAGGGGCCCTCGAGCAGTTCTTC.

V and J are TRBV20-1 and TRBJ2-5, with no clear D. The V gene's germline CDR1 is DFQATT and CDR2 SNEGSKA (reference sequence). CDR3 length: 11 residues. V was cut by 2 bases and J by 3 bases, with 4 bases left in between. The CDR3: CSARQEETQYF. The CDR3 DNA reads as TGCAGTGCTAGACAGGAAGAGACCCAGTACTTC.

This clone came up once. V usage is TRBV19 and J usage is TRBJ1-1; TRBD1 agrees at 7 bases. J was trimmed by 4 bases and V by 4 bases; bases with no gene match: 6. The CDR3 has 14 residues. Germline V gives CDR1 LNHDA, CDR2 SQIVND (reference sequence). Here the CDR3 DNA reads TGTGCCAGTAGTACGTCGACAGGGAGCACTGAAGCTTTCTTT. Its translation: CASSTSTGSTEAFF.

This chain links TRBV9 with TRBJ1-2, with TRBD1 identical over 9 bases. Trimming removed 2 bases from V and 6 bases from J; junction bases left unmatched: 14. Germline assignment: CDR1 SGDLS and CDR2 YYNGEE. This CDR3 is 17 amino acids long. The CDR3 loop reads CASSVGTGLPGYHGYTF. The CDR3 DNA follows: TGTGCCAGCAGCGTCGGGACAGGGCTCCCGGGGTACCATGGCTACACCTTC.

V usage is TRBV27 and J usage is TRBJ1-1; TRBD1 matches at 9 bases. Looked up from germline, CDR1 is MNHEY and CDR2 is SMNVEV (reference sequence). The CDR3 is 15 amino acids. V shed 4 bases and J 5 bases; nucleotides not matched to a gene: 8. CDR3 in amino acids: CASSWTGVLRTEAFF. In DNA, the CDR3 is TGTGCCAGCAGTTGGACAGGGGTATTAAGGACTGAAGCTTTCTTT.

The chain joins TRBV19 to TRBJ1-3; TRBD1 agrees at 8 bases. Germline-derived CDR1 and CDR2 are LNHDA and SQIVND (reference sequence). J was trimmed by 3 bases and V by 3 bases; bases with no gene match: 7. This CDR3 region has 16 residues. The CDR3 coding sequence is TGTGCCAGTAGTATCCGGACAGGGTCTAGTGGAAACACCATATATTTT. The encoded protein is CASSIRTGSSGNTIYF.

This rearrangement joins TRBV30 to TRBJ1-5; 8 bases map to TRBD1. The CDR3 contains 14 residues. The V segment lost 2 bases and the J segment 2 bases; nucleotides outside the gene matches: 2. Per the germline V gene, CDR1 is GTSNPN and CDR2 is SVGIG (reference sequence). The CDR3 bases are TGTGCCTGGAGTATGGGACAGGGCAATCAGCCCCAGCATTTT. Translating gives CAWSMGQGNQPQHF.

The gene calls are TRBV5-8 and TRBJ2-2; a possible D gene is TRBD1 (5 bases). Germline V gene lookup returns CDR1 SGHTS and CDR2 YDEGEE. The CDR3 is 17 residues long. The ends were cut back, 2 bases at V and 6 bases at J, with 20 bases in the middle. The CDR3 sequence: CASSLIPGITRAGELFF. The CDR3 nucleotides read TGTGCCAGCAGCTTAATTCCAGGGATCACCAGGGCCGGGGAGCTGTTTTTT.

This clone was seen once. The rearrangement joins TRBV27 to TRBJ1-3; tentative D call: TRBD1 (6 bases). CDR3 length equals 14 residues. Germline V CDR1 and CDR2: MNHEY, SMNVEV (reference sequence). V was trimmed by 5 bases and J by 0 bases, leaving 8 bases between them. CDR3: CASSTGFSGNTIYF. The CDR3 coding sequence is TGTGCCAGCAGTACAGGGTTCTCTGGAAACACCATATATTTT.

This clone appeared a few times. The chain links TRBV6-4 to TRBJ2-2; weak D call: TRBD2 (7 bases). The CDR3 consists of 14 residues. The germline V gene has CDR1 MRHNA and CDR2 SNTAGT. V was clipped by 6 bases and J by 3 bases, with 11 bases between them. The CDR3 reads CASSTGGHTGELFF. CDR3 nucleotides: TGTGCCAGCAGCACCGGGGGGCACACCGGGGAGCTGTTTTTT.

V and J are TRBV30 and TRBJ1-4; TRBD1 matches 12 bases. V dropped 0 bases and J dropped 10; count of bases not matched to a gene: 12. This CDR3 spans 17 amino acids. Per germline, CDR1 GTSNPN and CDR2 SVGIG (reference sequence). DNA for the CDR3: TGTGCCTGGAGTGTACTAAGGGGGACAGGGGGCTATCGAAAACTGTTTTTT. This codes for CAWSVLRGTGGYRKLFF.

The chain links TRBV4-1 to TRBJ2-4; no clear D. This CDR3 is built from 15 residues. V lost 1 base and J 7 bases, leaving 14 bases between the germline ends. Germline V gene lookup returns CDR1 MGHRA and CDR2 YSYEKL. The CDR3 sequence is CASSQGEKSGNIQYF. DNA for the CDR3: TGCGCCAGCAGCCAAGGTGAGAAGTCCGGTAACATTCAGTACTTC.

This rearrangement joins TRBV29-1 to TRBJ1-3; D remains unclear. Trimming took off 5 bases at V and 2 bases at J, with 7 bases between the two ends. Germline V gene data show CDR1 as SQVTM and CDR2 as ANQGSEA. The CDR3 contains 12 residues. CDR3 nucleotides: TGCAGCGTTTCGGGGACTGGAAACACCATATATTTT. As protein: CSVSGTGNTIYF.

This chain connects TRBV9 to TRBJ1-5, with 10 bases that match TRBD1. The CDR3 is 14 residues long. The germline CDR1 and CDR2 sequences are SGDLS and YYNGEE. V shed 5 bases and J 6 bases; nucleotides not matched to a gene: 5. The CDR3, as DNA: TGTGCCAGCAGTGCCGGGACAGGGGTTCAGCCCCAGCATTTT. This sequence encodes CASSAGTGVQPQHF.

CDR3 sequence (DNA): TGTGCCAGCAGCCAGGGTGGGCGGTTCAGCACTGAAGCTTTCTTT. It is translated as CASSQGGRFSTEAFF. The chain links TRBV5-4 to TRBJ1-1, with a possible D match to TRBD1 (5 bases). V lost 4 bases to trimming and J lost 4 bases, with 17 bases between them. This CDR3 region has 15 residues. Germline V gene sequence: CDR1 SGHNT, CDR2 YYREEE (reference sequence).

This clone has a handful of counts. The V call is TRBV4-1, the J call TRBJ1-5; 8 bases are a match to TRBD1. Germline V gene data show CDR1 as MGHRA and CDR2 as YSYEKL. After removal of 5 bases from V and 0 bases from J, the junction contained 6 bases not matched to a gene. The CDR3 consists of 16 residues. In DNA, the CDR3 is TGCGCCAGCAGCGGAGGGACAGGCTATAGCAATCAGCCCCAGCATTTT. This codes for CASSGGTGYSNQPQHF.

V gene TRBV6-4 combines with J gene TRBJ2-1; possibly TRBD2 for D (6 bases). CDR3 length equals 15 residues. Trimming left V 3 bases short and J 5 bases short, with 14 bases between. Germline V CDR1 and CDR2: MRHNA, SNTAGT. The CDR3 spells CASSENGTPHNEQFF. The CDR3 DNA is TGTGCCAGCAGTGAAAACGGGACTCCCCACAATGAGCAGTTCTTC.